These T cell receptor beta chains were read from a single sample in a study of blood T cells in healthy people across ages. Each CDR3 protein is one row after TCRdb ran MiXCR on the 5' RACE reads. This sample has approximately 1,100,000 distinct CDR3 sequences, with around 45% found just once. Sequences were obtained from blood. These receptors were obtained from a woman in her sixties in good health. Both conserved end residues are part of each CDR3. A D gene is named only where the DNA matches it firmly. Not all rows give a size; the values are once, few, many and, for expanded clones, a class.

d_gene: TRBD2; j_gene: TRBJ2-7; len: 14; v_gene: TRBV25-1; abundance: NA; CDR3nt: TGTGCCAGCAGCCAAGCGGGGGGCGTCTACGAGCAGTACTTC; CDR3aa: CASSQAGGVYEQYF
d_gene: NA; j_gene: TRBJ2-5; len: 12; v_gene: TRBV15; abundance: NA; CDR3nt: TGTGCCACCAGCAATCCCGTGGGTACCCAGTACTTC; CDR3aa: CATSNPVGTQYF
d_gene: NA; j_gene: TRBJ2-7; len: 14; v_gene: TRBV6-1; abundance: NA; CDR3nt: TGTGCCAGCAGGAGAACAAGTAACTCCTACGAGCAGTACTTC; CDR3aa: CASRRTSNSYEQYF
d_gene: TRBD2; j_gene: TRBJ2-3; len: 17; v_gene: TRBV2; abundance: once; CDR3nt: TGTGCCAGCAGTACACTAGCGGGAGGCCCTAGCACAGATACGCAGTATTTT; CDR3aa: CASSTLAGGPSTDTQYF
d_gene: TRBD1; j_gene: TRBJ2-3; len: 18; v_gene: TRBV6-1; abundance: NA; CDR3nt: TGTGCCAGCAGTGATATCATCGCTGGCAGGGGGTTCACAGATACGCAGTATTTT; CDR3aa: CASSDIIAGRGFTDTQYF
d_gene: TRBD2; j_gene: TRBJ2-7; len: 16; v_gene: TRBV7-6; abundance: few; CDR3nt: TGTGCCAGCAGCCCTAACCTTAGCGGGAGGGCCCACGAGCAGTACTTC; CDR3aa: CASSPNLSGRAHEQYF
d_gene: NA; j_gene: TRBJ2-5; len: 15; v_gene: TRBV11-1; abundance: NA; CDR3nt: TGTGCCAGCAGTTCACCACCGGGAATCAAAGAGACCCAGTACTTC; CDR3aa: CASSSPPGIKETQYF
d_gene: TRBD1; j_gene: TRBJ1-2; len: 14; v_gene: TRBV28; abundance: few; CDR3nt: TGTGCCAGCAGGCGACAGGGGAAGAGCTATGGCTACACCTTC; CDR3aa: CASRRQGKSYGYTF
d_gene: TRBD2; j_gene: TRBJ2-7; len: 13; v_gene: TRBV6-1; abundance: NA; CDR3nt: TGTGCCAGCATCCGACCGGGGGGTTACGAGCAGTACTTC; CDR3aa: CASIRPGGYEQYF
d_gene: TRBD1; j_gene: TRBJ2-1; len: 14; v_gene: TRBV29-1; abundance: many; CDR3nt: TGCAGCGTTGACACGACAGGGGGCAACAATGAGCAGTTCTTC; CDR3aa: CSVDTTGGNNEQFF
d_gene: NA; j_gene: TRBJ2-3; len: 14; v_gene: TRBV7-3; abundance: few; CDR3nt: TGTGCCAGCAGTTCAAATGGGGGCACAGATACGCAGTATTTT; CDR3aa: CASSSNGGTDTQYF
d_gene: TRBD1; j_gene: TRBJ1-1; len: 16; v_gene: TRBV5-1; abundance: few; CDR3nt: TGCGCCAGCAGCCTCGGGACAGGGGGCTTCGGCACTGAAGCTTTCTTT; CDR3aa: CASSLGTGGFGTEAFF
d_gene: NA; j_gene: TRBJ2-5; len: 13; v_gene: TRBV27; abundance: few; CDR3nt: TGTGCCAGCACCAACGGGGGATCGGAGACCCAGTACTTC; CDR3aa: CASTNGGSETQYF
d_gene: NA; j_gene: TRBJ2-7; len: 14; v_gene: TRBV28; abundance: NA; CDR3nt: TGTGCCAGCAGTTTATTAACACAAACCTACGAGCAGTACTTC; CDR3aa: CASSLLTQTYEQYF
d_gene: NA; j_gene: TRBJ1-5; len: 15; v_gene: TRBV6-5; abundance: NA; CDR3nt: TGTGCCAGCAGCCGGGGGCGGGAAAGCAATCAGCCCCAGCATTTT; CDR3aa: CASSRGRESNQPQHF
d_gene: NA; j_gene: TRBJ2-2; len: 15; v_gene: TRBV5-1; abundance: NA; CDR3nt: TGCGCCAGCAGCGGACCCCCCTATGCCCCCGGGGAGCTGTTTTTT; CDR3aa: CASSGPPYAPGELFF